Given below is one T cell receptor beta chain in context. This sample is drawn from a study of response to subunit inactivated influenza vaccine. V lost 2 bases and J 4 bases, leaving 9 bases between the germline ends. Germline V gives CDR1 DFQATT, CDR2 SNEGSKA (reference sequence). The CDR3 is 14 amino acids. TCRdb re-analysed the RT-PCR reads in MiXCR, keeping a single row per CDR3 protein. The sample has 650,000 to 800,000 distinct CDR3 sequences; about 15% are singletons. The chain uses TRBV20-1 and TRBJ2-6; D is perhaps TRBD1 or TRBD2 (5 bases each). The sequence was obtained from a man between 45 and 60 years old who received an inactivated influenza vaccine. The sequencing here drew on PBMCs from blood, taken 14 days before vaccination. Written as DNA, the CDR3 is TGCAGTGCTAGATTAGGGACCGGGGCCAACGTCCTGACTTTC. This sequence encodes CSARLGTGANVLTF.